This TCR beta chain was documented in a study of T cell clonotyping in hematopoietic cell transplantation. The wider study: Cytoreduction preceded collection of pretransplant recipient samples.

Regarding the study as a whole: At the given depth, recipient repertoires were over 97% de novo clonotypes.

Note on this clone: What it binds is unknown.

V lost 5 bases, J lost 6 bases, and 16 bases lay in between. The CDR3 is 15 amino acids. Germline V lookup: CDR1 SGHVS, CDR2 FNYEAQ. Clones were read by immunoSEQ multiplex PCR, and TCRdb kept only the in-frame ones, dropping some. The data show under 35,000 clones, roughly 71% seen once. Described time point: recipient sample about 28 days before transplant, after cytoreduction. The V and J genes are TRBV7-6 and TRBJ1-4, with a weak D call TRBD1 (5 bases). The material was peripheral blood mononuclear cells, obtained before stem cell transplant. The clonotype comes from a man aged 50-59 years with myelodysplastic syndrome. Some clones in this sample may be carry-over from other donors' samples. The CDR3, as DNA: TGTGCCAGCAGCAGTAGGGACGTGGGCGATGAAAAACTGTTTTTT. Its translation is CASSSRDVGDEKLFF. Combining the CDR3 with reference TRBV7-6 and TRBJ1-4 gives the whole variable domain GAGVSQSPRYKVTKRGQDVALRCDPISGHVSLYWYRQALGQGPEFLTYFNYEAQQDKSGLPNDRFSAERPEGSISTLTIQRTEQRDSAMYRCASSSRDVGDEKLFFGSGTQLSVL.